The rows below give T cell receptor beta chains drawn from one sample of a study of shared clonotypes between healthy human individuals. Assay: immunoSEQ multiplex PCR; the TCRdb copy retains only in-frame clones and omits some. The table lists 2 million or so clones, 90% to 95% of them singletons. Source material: naive CD4+ T cells sorted from blood. The receptors were gathered from a young man in good health. Both conserved end residues are part of each CDR3. D genes are given only for firm matches. For some rows the clone size is stated as once, few or many, or as a class when expanded; others skip it.

clone_size j_call d_call cdr3_length v_call cdr3_nt cdr3_aa
once TRBJ2-2 NA 17 TRBV18 TGTGCCAGCTCATCTCCCGGGCAGGGCGAAAGCACCGGGGAGCTGTTTTTT CASSSPGQGESTGELFF
NA TRBJ1-5 NA 14 TRBV29-1 TGCAGCGTTGAAGAGACAGGAGCGTGTCAGCCCCAGCATTTT CSVEETGACQPQHF
NA TRBJ1-4 TRBD1 15 TRBV29-1 TGCAGCGTCGGGACAGGGAGCTCAACTAATGAAAAACTGTTTTTT CSVGTGSSTNEKLFF
NA TRBJ1-6 NA 14 TRBV6-1 TGTGCCAGCAGTGGGGACACCTCGAATTCACCCCTCCACTTT CASSGDTSNSPLHF
NA TRBJ2-3 NA 12 TRBV29-1 TGCAGCGTTGACGATCCGGGGGATACGCAGTATTTT CSVDDPGDTQYF
NA TRBJ2-7 NA 15 TRBV25-1 TGTGCCAGCAGTGGGGGGTTCGAGTCCCCCTACGAGCAGTACTTC CASSGGFESPYEQYF
NA TRBJ2-2 NA 12 TRBV5-1 TGCGCCAGCAGCATGGGGACCGGGGAGCTGTTTTTT CASSMGTGELFF
NA TRBJ1-2 NA 14 TRBV2 TGTGCCAGCACTGGGACGGCCGCGACCTATGGCTACACCTTC CASTGTAATYGYTF
NA TRBJ2-2 NA 14 TRBV7-2 TGTGCCAGCAGCTTAGTACCGAACACCGGGGAGCTGTTTTTT CASSLVPNTGELFF
NA TRBJ1-1 NA 14 TRBV10-3 TGTGCCATCAGTTCCGGACCCCAAGGGACTGAAGCTTTCTTT CAISSGPQGTEAFF
NA TRBJ1-1 NA 13 TRBV6-6 TGTGCCAGCAGCAGGGGTGAGGACACTGAAGCTTTCTTT CASSRGEDTEAFF
NA TRBJ1-1 TRBD1 15 TRBV19 TGTGCCAGTAGTATGAACAGGGGGCTAGGCACTGAAGCTTTCTTT CASSMNRGLGTEAFF
NA TRBJ2-5 NA 14 TRBV4-2 TGTGCCAGCAGCCCGAAGCTAGCCGGAGAGACCCAGTACTTC CASSPKLAGETQYF
NA TRBJ1-5 NA 14 TRBV2 TGTGCCAGCAGTGAGGCCAGTCGCAATCAGCCCCAGCATTTT CASSEASRNQPQHF
NA TRBJ2-5 NA 16 TRBV6-9 TGTGCCAGCAGTTATAGTCGGGGCGCGGTCCAAGAGACCCAGTACTTC CASSYSRGAVQETQYF
once TRBJ2-3 TRBD1 12 TRBV28 TGTGCCAGCAACCAAATGACAGGGACGCAGTATTTT CASNQMTGTQYF
NA TRBJ2-7 TRBD1 13 TRBV6-6 TGTGCCAGCAGTTATAGACAGGGGCACGAGCAGTACTTC CASSYRQGHEQYF
NA TRBJ1-5 NA 15 TRBV9 TGTGCCAGCAGCGTAAAAGGTGAGGGCAATCAGCCCCAGCATTTT CASSVKGEGNQPQHF
NA TRBJ1-4 NA 15 TRBV6-1 TGTGCCAGCAGTCCTTTCAGGGCAGTTAATGAAAAACTGTTTTTT CASSPFRAVNEKLFF
NA TRBJ2-1 TRBD2 13 TRBV6-1 TGTGCCAGCAGTGAGACTAGCGGGAGGTCGGGGTTCTTC CASSETSGRSGFF
NA TRBJ2-2 NA 15 TRBV12-5 TGTGCTAGTGGTTTGGCCACGGGGAACACCGGGGAGCTGTTTTTT CASGLATGNTGELFF
NA TRBJ1-6 NA 13 TRBV11-2 TGTGCCAGCGGTAGGAGTTCCTATTCACCCCTCCACTTT CASGRSSYSPLHF
NA TRBJ2-2 TRBD1 15 TRBV2 TGTGCCAGCAGAAAGGGACAGTTAGAGACCGGGGAGCTGTTTTTT CASRKGQLETGELFF
NA TRBJ1-2 NA 13 TRBV6-1 TGTGCCAGCAGTGAATTGGCGCAGGGTGGCTACACCTTC CASSELAQGGYTF
once TRBJ2-7 NA 12 TRBV6-5 TGTGCCAGCATGAGGACATCCTACGAGCAGTACTTC CASMRTSYEQYF
NA TRBJ1-4 TRBD1 16 TRBV12-5 TGTGCTAGTGGTTTGTCCTCCGGGACAGGGGATGAAAAACTGTTTTTT CASGLSSGTGDEKLFF
NA TRBJ1-4 TRBD1 15 TRBV7-2 TGTGCCAGCAGTCGTACAGGGGTCACTAATGAAAAACTGTTTTTT CASSRTGVTNEKLFF
NA TRBJ1-2 NA 14 TRBV7-3 TGTGCCAGCAGCTTAACGAGGACAGCCTATGGCTACACCTTC CASSLTRTAYGYTF
NA TRBJ2-7 NA 16 TRBV4-3 TGCGCCAGCAGCCAAGGATACCCCCTCCCCACCTACGAGCAGTACTTC CASSQGYPLPTYEQYF